The 4 T cell receptor beta chains below come from one sample, sequenced in a study of CD8 T cells in ankylosing spondylitis (dated by TCRdb to the late 2010s). The study at large found these results: A TCR beta motif of several highly homologous amino acid variants appeared characteristic of blood from ankylosing spondylitis patients.

These receptors lack a known antigen. Receptors were amplified or captured by 5' RACE. The sample was run on an Illumina HiSeq 2500. In-frame beta chains were kept once TCRdb had trimmed the public reads at Q25 with fastp and called clones with MiXCR. Every entry covers one CDR3 protein and lists the most common genes and DNA from its rows. The sample table lists around 770,000 distinct CDR3 sequences, around 20% of them with a count of one. Around 20% of the sample is in the top ten clones. The sequenced sample was blood, either unsorted or a sorted T cell fraction (not recorded which). These receptors were collected from a male donor with ankylosing spondylitis.

This clonotype appeared a few times. The J gene is TRBJ2-3, the V gene TRBV6-5, with D hard to call. In germline, CDR1 is MNHEY, CDR2 SVGAGI. The CDR3 contains 13 residues. The V gene lost 0 bases and the J gene lost 7 bases, with 8 bases spanning the gap. The CDR3 nucleotides are TGTGCCAGCAGTTACTCGGCACAACATACGCAGTATTTT. Translating gives CASSYSAQHTQYF.

CDR3 sequence: CASSLQASGGAQETQYF. The CDR3 DNA follows: TGCGCCAGCAGCTTGCAGGCTAGCGGGGGAGCCCAAGAGACCCAGTACTTC. V and J are TRBV5-1 and TRBJ2-5, with 10 bases lining up with TRBD2. J gave up 1 base and V 1 base, and 7 bases lay outside the gene matches. CDR1 is SGHRS and CDR2 is YFSETQ in the germline V gene. This CDR3 region has 17 residues. Using reference TRBV5-1 and TRBJ2-5 for the parts outside the CDR3, the full variable domain is KAGVTQTPRYLIKTRGQQVTLSCSPISGHRSVSWYQQTPGQGLQFLFEYFSETQRNKGNFPGRFSGRQFSNSRSEMNVSTLELGDSALYLCASSLQASGGAQETQYFGPGTRLLVL.

The chain is built from TRBV7-2 and TRBJ1-1; TRBD1 is a possible D gene (6 bases). Germline lookup yields CDR1 SGHTA and CDR2 FQGNSA. Trimming left V 6 bases short and J 4 bases short, with 15 bases between. The length of the CDR3 is 14 residues. The CDR3 reads CASRRRGASTEAFF. CDR3 sequence (DNA): TGTGCCAGCAGAAGGCGGGGGGCGAGCACTGAAGCTTTCTTT.

This clonotype showed up just once. The chain recombines TRBV28 with TRBJ2-5; D not certain. Germline CDR1 reads MDHEN; CDR2 reads SYDVKM. The CDR3 length is 15 residues. Between the trimmed V and J ends, which lost 4 bases and 1 base, there was a span of 13 bases. CDR3 nucleotides: TGTGCCAGCAGTTCCCATTCGATGGGCCAAGAGACCCAGTACTTC. The encoded protein is CASSSHSMGQETQYF.